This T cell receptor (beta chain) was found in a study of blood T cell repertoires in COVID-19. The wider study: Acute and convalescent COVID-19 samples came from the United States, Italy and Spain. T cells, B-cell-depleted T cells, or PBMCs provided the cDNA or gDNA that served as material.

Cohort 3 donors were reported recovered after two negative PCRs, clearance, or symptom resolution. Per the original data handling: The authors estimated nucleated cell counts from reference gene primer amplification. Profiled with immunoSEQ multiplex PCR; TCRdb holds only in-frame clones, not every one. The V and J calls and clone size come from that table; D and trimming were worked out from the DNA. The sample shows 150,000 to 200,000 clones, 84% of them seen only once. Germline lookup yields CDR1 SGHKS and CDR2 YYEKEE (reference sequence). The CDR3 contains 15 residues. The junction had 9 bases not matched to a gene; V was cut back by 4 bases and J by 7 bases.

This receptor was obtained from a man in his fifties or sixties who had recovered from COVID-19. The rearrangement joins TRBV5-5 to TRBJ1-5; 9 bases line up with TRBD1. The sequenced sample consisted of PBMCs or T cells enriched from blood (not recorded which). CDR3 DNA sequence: TGTGCCAGCAGCCGGACAGGGGATCTCAGGCAGCCCCAGCATTTT. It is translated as CASSRTGDLRQPQHF.